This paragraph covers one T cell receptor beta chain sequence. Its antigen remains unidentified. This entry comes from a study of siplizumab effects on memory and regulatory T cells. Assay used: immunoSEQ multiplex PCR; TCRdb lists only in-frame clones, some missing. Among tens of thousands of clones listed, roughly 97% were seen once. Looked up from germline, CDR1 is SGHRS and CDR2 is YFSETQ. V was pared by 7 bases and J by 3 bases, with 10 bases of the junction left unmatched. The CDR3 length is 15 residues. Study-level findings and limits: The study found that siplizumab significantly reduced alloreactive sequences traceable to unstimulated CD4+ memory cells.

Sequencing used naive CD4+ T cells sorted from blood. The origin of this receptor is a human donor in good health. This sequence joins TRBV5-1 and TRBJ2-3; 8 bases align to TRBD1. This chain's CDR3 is CASELGTGITDTQYF. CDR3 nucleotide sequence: TGCGCCAGCGAGCTCGGGACAGGAATTACAGATACGCAGTATTTT.